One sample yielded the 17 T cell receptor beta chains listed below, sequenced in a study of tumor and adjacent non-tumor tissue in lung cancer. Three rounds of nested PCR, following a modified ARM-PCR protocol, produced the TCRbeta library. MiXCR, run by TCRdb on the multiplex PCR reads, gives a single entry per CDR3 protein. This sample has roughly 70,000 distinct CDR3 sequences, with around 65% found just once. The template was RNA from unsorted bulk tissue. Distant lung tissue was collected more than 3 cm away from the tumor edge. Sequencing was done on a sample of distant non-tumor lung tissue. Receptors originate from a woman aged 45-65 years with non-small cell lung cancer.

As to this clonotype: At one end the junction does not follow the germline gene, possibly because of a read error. This CDR3 reads CARSHVSGKEKLFF. The CDR3 DNA follows: TGCGCCCGCAGCCATGTGTCGGGGAAGGAAAAACTGTTTTTT. The genes are TRBV4-1 and TRBJ1-4; no clear D gene. Per germline, CDR1 MGHRA and CDR2 YSYEKL. This CDR3 contains 14 residues.

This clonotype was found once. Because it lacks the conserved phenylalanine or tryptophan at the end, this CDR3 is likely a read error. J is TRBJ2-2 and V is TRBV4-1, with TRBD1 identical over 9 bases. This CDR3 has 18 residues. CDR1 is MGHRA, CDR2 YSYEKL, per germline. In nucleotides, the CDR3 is TGCGCCTGCAGCCCCTATACCCCGAGACAGGGGGGAACCGGGGAGCTGTTTATT. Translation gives CACSPYTPRQGGTGELFI.

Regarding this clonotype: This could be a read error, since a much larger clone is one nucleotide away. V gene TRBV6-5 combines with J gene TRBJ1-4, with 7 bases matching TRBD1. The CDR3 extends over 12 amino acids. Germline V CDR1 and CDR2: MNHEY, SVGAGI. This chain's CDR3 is CVSSYDRVKLFF. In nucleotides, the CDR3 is TGTGTCAGCAGTTACGACAGGGTAAAACTGTTTTTT.

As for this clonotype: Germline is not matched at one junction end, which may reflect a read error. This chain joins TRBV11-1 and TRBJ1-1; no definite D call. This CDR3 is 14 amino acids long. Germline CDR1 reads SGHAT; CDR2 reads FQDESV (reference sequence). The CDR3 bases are TGTGCCAGCAGCTTGAAGGTGTTGAGCACTGAAGCTTCCTTT. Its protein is CASSLKVLSTEASF.

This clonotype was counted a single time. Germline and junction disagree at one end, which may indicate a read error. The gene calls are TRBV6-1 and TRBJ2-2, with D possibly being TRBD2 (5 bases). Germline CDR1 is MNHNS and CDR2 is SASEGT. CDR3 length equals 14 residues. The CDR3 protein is CASTAETPTGELYF. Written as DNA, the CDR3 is TGTGCCAGCACTGCCGAAACCCCCACCGGGGAGCTATATTTT.

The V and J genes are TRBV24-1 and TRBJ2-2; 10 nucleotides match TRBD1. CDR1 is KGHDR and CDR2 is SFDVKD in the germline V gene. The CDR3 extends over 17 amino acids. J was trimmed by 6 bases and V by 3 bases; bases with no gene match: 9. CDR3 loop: CATSDETGTGDSGELFF. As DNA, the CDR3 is TGTGCCACCAGTGATGAAACCGGGACAGGGGATTCCGGGGAGCTGTTTTTT.

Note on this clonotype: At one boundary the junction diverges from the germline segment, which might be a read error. CDR3 coding DNA: TGTGCCAGCTGCTTAAGGTTGGAGACCCAGTACTTC. Its protein product is CASCLRLETQYF. This sequence joins TRBV11-2 and TRBJ2-5; D gene ambiguous. The CDR3 extends over 12 amino acids. The germline CDR1 and CDR2 sequences are SGHAT and FQNNGV.

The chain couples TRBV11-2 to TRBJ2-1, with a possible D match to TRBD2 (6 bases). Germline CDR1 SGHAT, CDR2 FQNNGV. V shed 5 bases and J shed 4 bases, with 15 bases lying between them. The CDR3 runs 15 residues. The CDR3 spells CASSRTGGNYNEQFF. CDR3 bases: TGTGCCAGCAGCCGGACTGGCGGGAATTACAATGAGCAGTTCTTC.

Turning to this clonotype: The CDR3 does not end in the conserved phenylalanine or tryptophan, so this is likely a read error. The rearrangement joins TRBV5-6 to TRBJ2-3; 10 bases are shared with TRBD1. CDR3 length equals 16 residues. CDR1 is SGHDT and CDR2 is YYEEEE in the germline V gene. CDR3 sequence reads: CTSSRTPTGGVDTQYL. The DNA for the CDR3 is TGTACCAGCAGCCGTACACCGACAGGGGGCGTTGATACGCAGTATCTT.

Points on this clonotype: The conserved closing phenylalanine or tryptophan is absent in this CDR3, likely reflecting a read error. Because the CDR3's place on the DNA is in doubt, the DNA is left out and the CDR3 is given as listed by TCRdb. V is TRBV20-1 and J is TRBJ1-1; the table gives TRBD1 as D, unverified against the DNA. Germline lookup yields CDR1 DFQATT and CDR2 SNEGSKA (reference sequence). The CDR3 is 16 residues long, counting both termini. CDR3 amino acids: CSARDPVTGTNTEAFI.

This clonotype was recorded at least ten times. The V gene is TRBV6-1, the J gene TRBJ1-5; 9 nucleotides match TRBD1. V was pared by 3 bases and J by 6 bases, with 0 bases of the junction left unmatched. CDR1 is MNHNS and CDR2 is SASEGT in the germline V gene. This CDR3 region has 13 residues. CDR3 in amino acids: CASSEDRGQPQHF. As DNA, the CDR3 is TGTGCCAGCAGTGAGGACAGGGGTCAGCCCCAGCATTTT.

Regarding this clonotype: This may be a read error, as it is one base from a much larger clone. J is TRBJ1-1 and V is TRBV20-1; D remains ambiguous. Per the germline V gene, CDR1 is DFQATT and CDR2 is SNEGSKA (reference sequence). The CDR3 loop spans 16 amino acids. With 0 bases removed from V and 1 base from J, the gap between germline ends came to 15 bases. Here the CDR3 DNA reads TGCAGTGCTAGAGATTCTATGACACGGAGGAACACTGAAGCTTTCTTT. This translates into CSARDSMTRRNTEAFF.

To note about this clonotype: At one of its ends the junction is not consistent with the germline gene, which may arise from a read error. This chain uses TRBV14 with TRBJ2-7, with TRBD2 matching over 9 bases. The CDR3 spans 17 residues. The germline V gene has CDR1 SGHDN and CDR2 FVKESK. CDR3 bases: TGTACCAGCAGCCAAGATCTACTAGCGGGTCGGTTTGGAGAGCAGTACTTC. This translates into CTSSQDLLAGRFGEQYF.

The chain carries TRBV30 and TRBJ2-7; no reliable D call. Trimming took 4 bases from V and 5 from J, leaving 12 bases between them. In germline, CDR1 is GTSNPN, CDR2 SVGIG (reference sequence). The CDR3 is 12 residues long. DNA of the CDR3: TGTGCCTGGAAATTGGGCGCGGACGAGCAGTACTTC. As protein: CAWKLGADEQYF.

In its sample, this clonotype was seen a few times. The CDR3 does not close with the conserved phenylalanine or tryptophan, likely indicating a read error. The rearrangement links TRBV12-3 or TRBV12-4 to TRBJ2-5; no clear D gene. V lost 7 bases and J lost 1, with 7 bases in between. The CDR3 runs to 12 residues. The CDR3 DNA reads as TGTGCCAGCACCTTGGGCCAAGAGACCCAGTACTCC. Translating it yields CASTLGQETQYS.

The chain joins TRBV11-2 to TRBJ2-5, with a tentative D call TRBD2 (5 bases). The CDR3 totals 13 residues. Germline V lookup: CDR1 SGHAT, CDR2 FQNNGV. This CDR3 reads CVTTPAGMGTQYF. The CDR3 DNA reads TGTGTCACCACTCCAGCCGGGATGGGGACCCAGTACTTC.

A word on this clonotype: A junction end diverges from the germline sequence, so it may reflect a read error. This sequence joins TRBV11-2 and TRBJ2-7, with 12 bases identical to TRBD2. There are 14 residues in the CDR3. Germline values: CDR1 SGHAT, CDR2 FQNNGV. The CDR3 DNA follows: TGTACCAGCAGCATACTAGCGGGAGGATACGAGCAGTACTTC. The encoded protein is CTSSILAGGYEQYF.